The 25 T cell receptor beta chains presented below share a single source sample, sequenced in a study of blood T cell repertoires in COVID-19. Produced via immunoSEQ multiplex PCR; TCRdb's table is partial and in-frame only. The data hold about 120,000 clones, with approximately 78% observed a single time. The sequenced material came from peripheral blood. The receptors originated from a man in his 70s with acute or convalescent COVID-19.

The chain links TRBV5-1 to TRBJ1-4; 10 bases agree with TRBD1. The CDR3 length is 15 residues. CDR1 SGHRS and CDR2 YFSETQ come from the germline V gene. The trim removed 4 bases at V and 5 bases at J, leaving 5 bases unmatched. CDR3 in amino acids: CASSVTGGGNEKLFF. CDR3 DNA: TGCGCCAGCAGCGTGACAGGGGGCGGCAATGAAAAACTGTTTTTT.

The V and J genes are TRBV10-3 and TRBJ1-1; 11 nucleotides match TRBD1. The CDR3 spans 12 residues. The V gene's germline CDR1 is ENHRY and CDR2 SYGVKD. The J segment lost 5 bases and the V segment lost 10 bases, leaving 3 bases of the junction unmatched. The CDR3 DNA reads TGTGCCACGGGACAGGGGGGAACTGAAGCTTTCTTT. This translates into CATGQGGTEAFF.

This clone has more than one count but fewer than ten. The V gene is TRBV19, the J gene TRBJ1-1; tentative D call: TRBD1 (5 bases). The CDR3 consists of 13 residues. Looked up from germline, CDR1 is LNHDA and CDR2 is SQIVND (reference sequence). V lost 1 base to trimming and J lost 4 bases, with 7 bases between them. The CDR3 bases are TGTGCCAGTAGTATAGCGCAGGGCACTGAAGCTTTCTTT. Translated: CASSIAQGTEAFF.

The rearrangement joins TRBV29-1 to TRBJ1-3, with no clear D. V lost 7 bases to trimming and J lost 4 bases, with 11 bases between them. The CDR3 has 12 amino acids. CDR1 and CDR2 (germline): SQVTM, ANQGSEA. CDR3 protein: CSARGSGNTIYF. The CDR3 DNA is TGCAGCGCACGAGGGTCAGGAAACACCATATATTTT.

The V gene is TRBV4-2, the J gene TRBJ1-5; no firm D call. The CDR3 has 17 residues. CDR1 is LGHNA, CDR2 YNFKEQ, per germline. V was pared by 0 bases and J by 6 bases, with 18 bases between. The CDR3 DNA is TGTGCCAGCAGCCAAGATCTTGAGGGATCCCTAGCTCAGCCCCAGCATTTT. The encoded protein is CASSQDLEGSLAQPQHF.

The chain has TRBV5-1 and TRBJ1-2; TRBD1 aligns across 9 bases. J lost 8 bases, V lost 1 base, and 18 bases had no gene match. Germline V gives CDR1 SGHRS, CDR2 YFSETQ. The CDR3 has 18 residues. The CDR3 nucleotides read TGCGCCAGCAGCTTGTGGTCCGGGACAGGGATACTATCGCAAGGCTACACCTTC. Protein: CASSLWSGTGILSQGYTF.

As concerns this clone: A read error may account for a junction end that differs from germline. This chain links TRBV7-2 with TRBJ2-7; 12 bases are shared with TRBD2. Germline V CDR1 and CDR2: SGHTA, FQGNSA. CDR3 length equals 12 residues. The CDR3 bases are TGTGCCAGCAGCTCGAGGACTAGCGGGGTCTTTTTC. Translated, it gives CASSSRTSGVFF.

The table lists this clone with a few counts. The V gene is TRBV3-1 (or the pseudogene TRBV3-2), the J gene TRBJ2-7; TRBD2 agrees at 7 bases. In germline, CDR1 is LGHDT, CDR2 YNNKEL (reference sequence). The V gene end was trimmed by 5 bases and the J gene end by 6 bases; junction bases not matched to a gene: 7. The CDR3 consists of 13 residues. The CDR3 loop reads CASSFRGEAEQYF. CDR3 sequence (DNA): TGTGCCAGCAGCTTTCGGGGGGAGGCCGAGCAGTACTTC.

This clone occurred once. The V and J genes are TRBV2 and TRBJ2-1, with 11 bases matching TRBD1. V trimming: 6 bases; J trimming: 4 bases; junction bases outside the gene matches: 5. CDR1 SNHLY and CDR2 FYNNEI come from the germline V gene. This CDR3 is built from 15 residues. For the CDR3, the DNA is TGTGCCAGCAGCCCCGGGACAGGGGGGTACAATGAGCAGTTCTTC. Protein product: CASSPGTGGYNEQFF.

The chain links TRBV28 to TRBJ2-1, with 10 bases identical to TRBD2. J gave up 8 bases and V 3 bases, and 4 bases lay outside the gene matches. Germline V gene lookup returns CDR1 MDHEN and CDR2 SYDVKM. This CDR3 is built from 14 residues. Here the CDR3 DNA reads TGTGCCAGCAGTTTCGAGCGGGGGGGGTATGAGCAGTTCTTC. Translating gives CASSFERGGYEQFF.

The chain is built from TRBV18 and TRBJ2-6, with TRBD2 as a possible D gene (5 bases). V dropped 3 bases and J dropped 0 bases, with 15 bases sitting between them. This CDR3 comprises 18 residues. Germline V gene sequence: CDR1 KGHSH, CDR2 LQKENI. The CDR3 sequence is CASSPVGVTPSGANVLTF. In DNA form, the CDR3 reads TGTGCCAGCTCACCTGTCGGGGTTACCCCCTCTGGGGCCAACGTCCTGACTTTC.

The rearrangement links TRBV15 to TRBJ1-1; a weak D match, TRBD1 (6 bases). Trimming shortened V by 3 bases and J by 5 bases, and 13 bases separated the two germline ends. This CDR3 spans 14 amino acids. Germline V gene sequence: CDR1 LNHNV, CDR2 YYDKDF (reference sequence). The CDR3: CATSRAIQGTEAFF. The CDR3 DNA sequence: TGTGCCACCAGCAGGGCCATACAGGGTACTGAAGCTTTCTTT.

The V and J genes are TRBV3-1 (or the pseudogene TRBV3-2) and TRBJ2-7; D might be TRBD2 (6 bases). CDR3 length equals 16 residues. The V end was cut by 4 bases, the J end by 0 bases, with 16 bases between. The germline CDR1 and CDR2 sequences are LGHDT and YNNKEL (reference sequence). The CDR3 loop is CASSPRDSESSYEQYF. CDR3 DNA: TGTGCCAGCAGCCCAAGGGACTCCGAATCCTCCTACGAGCAGTACTTC.

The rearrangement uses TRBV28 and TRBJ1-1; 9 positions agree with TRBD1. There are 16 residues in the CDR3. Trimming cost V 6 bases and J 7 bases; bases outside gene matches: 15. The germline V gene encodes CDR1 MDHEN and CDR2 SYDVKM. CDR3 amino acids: CASSQTGTGSSIEAFF. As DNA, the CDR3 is TGTGCCAGCAGCCAAACCGGGACAGGGTCCTCGATTGAAGCTTTCTTT.

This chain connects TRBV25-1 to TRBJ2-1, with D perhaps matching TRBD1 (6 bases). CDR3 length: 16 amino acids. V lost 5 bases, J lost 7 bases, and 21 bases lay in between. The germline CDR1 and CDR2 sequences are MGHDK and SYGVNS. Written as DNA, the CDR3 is TGTGCCAGCAGTTCTGATCAATCAAGAGGGGGAAATGAGCAGTTCTTC. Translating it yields CASSSDQSRGGNEQFF.

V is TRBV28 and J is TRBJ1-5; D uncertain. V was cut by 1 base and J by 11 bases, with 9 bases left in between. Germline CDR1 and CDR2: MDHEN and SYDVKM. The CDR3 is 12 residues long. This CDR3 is CASSLLTGSQHF. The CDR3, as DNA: TGTGCCAGCAGTTTATTGACGGGGTCCCAGCATTTT.

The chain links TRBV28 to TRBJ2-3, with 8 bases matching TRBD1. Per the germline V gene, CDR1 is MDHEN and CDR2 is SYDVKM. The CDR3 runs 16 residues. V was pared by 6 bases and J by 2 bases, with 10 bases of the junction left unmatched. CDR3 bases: TGTGCCAGCAGCAGCCTTGGACAGGGAACCACAGATACGCAGTATTTT. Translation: CASSSLGQGTTDTQYF.

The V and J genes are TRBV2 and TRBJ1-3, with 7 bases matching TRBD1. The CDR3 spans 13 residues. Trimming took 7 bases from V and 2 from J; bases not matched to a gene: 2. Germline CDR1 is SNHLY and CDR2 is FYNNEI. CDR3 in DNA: TGTGCCAGCAAAGGGACAGCTGGAAACACCATATATTTT. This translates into CASKGTAGNTIYF.

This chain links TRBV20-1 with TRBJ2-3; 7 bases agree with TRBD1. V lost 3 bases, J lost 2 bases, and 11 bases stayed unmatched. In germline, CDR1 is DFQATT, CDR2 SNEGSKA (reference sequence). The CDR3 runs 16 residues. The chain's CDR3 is CSASTGEYSSTDTQYF. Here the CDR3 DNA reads TGCAGTGCTAGTACAGGGGAATATTCCTCCACAGATACGCAGTATTTT.

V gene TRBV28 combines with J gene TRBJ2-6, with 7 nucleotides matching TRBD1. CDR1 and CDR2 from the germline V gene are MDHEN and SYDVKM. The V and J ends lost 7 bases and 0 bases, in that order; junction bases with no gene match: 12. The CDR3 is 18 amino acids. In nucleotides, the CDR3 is TGTGCCAGCACCCCTAGACAGGGAACTAGCTCTGGGGCCAACGTCCTGACTTTC. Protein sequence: CASTPRQGTSSGANVLTF. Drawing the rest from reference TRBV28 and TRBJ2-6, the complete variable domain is DVKVTQSSRYLVKRTGEKVFLECVQDMDHENMFWYRQDPGLGLRLIYFSYDVKMKEKGDIPEGYSVSREKKERFSLILESASTNQTSMYLCASTPRQGTSSGANVLTFGAGSRLTVL.

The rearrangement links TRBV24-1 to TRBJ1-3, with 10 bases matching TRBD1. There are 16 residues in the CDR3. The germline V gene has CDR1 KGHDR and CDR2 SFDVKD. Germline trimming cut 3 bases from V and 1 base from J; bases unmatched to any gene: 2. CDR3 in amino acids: CATSDPGQGSGNTIYF. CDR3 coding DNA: TGTGCCACCAGTGATCCGGGACAGGGGTCTGGAAACACCATATATTTT.

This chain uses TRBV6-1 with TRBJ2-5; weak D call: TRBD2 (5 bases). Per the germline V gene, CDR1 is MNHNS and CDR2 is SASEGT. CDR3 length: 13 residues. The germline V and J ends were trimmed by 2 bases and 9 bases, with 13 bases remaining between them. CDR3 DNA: TGTGCCAGCAGTGAACGGGGATTCGTAGCCCAGTACTTC. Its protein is CASSERGFVAQYF.

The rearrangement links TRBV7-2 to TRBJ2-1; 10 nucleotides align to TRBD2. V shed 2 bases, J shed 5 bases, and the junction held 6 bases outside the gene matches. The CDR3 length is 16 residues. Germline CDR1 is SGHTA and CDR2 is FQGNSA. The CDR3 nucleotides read TGTGCCAGCAGCTTACCGGGACTAGCGAGGGACAATGAGCAGTTCTTC. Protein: CASSLPGLARDNEQFF.

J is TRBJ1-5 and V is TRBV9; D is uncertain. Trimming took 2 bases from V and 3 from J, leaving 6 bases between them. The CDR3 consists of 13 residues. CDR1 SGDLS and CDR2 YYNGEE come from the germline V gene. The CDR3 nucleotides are TGTGCCAGCAGCGTGGCCAACAATCAGCCCCAGCATTTT. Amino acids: CASSVANNQPQHF.

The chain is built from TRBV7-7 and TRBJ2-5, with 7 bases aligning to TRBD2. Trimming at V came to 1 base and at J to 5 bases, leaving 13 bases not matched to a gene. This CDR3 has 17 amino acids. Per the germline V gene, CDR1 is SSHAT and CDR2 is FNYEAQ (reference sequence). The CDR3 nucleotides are TGTGCCAGCAGCTTAGTCGCTTCTAGCGGACTGCCCGAGACCCAGTACTTC. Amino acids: CASSLVASSGLPETQYF. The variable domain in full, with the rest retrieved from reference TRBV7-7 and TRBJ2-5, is GAGVSQSPRYKVTKRGQDVTLRCDPISSHATLYWYQQALGQGPEFLTYFNYEAQPDKSGLPSDRFSAERPEGSISTLTIQRTEQRDSAMYRCASSLVASSGLPETQYFGPGTRLLVL.